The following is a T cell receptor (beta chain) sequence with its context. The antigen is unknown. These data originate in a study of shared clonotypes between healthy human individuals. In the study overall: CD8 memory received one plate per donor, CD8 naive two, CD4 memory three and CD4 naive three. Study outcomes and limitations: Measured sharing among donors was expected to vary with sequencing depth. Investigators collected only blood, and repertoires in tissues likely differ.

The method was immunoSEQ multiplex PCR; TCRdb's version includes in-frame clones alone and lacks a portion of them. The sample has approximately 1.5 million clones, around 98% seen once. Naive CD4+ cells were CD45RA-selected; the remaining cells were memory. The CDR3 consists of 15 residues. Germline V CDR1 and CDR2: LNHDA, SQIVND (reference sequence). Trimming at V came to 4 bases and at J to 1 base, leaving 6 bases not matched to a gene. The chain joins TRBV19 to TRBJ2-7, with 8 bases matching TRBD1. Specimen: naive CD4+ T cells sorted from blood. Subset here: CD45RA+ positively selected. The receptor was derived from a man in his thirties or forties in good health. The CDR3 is CASSTADRASYEQYF. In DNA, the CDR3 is TGTGCCAGTAGTACCGCGGACAGGGCATCCTACGAGCAGTACTTC.